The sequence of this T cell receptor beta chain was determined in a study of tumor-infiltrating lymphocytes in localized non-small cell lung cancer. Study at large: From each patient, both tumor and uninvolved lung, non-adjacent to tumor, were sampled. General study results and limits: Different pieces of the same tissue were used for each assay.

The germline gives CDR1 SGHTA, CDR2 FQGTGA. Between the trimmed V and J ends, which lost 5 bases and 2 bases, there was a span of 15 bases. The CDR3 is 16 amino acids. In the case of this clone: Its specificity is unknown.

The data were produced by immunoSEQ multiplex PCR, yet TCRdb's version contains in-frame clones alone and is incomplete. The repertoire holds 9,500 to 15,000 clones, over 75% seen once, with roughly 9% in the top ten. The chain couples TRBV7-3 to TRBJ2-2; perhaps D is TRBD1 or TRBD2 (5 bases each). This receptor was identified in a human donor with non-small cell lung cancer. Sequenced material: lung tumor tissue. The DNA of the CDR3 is TGTGCCAGCAGCCCTCGGGACGTACGCAACACCGGGGAGCTGTTTTTT. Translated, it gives CASSPRDVRNTGELFF.